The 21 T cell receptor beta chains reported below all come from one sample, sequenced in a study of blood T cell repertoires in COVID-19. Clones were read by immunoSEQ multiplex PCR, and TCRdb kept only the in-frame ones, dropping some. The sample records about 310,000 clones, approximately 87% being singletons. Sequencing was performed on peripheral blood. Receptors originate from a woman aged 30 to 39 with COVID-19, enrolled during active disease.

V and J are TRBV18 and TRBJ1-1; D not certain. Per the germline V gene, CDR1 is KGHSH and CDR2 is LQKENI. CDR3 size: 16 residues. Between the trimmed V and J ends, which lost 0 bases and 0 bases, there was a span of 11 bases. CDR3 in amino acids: CASSPPGRPMNTEAFF. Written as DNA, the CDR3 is TGTGCCAGCTCACCACCTGGGAGACCCATGAACACTGAAGCTTTCTTT.

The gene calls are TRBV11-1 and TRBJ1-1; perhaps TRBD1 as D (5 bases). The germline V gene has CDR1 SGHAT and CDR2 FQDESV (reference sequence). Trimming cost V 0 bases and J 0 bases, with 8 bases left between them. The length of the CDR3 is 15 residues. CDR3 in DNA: TGTGCCAGCAGCTTAGCAAGGGGAATGAACACTGAAGCTTTCTTT. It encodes CASSLARGMNTEAFF.

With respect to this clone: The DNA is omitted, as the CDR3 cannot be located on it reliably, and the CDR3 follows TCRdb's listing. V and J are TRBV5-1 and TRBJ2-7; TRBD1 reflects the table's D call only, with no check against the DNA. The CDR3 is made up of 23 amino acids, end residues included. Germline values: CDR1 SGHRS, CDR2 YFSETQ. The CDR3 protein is CASSFSILAQLRPGQGRLYEQYF.

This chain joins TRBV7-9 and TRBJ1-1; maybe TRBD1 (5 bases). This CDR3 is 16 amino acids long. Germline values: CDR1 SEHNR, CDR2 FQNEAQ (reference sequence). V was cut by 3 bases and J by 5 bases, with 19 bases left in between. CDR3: CASSFPQSGSGTEAFF. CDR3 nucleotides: TGTGCCAGCAGCTTCCCTCAATCGGGTTCAGGGACTGAAGCTTTCTTT.

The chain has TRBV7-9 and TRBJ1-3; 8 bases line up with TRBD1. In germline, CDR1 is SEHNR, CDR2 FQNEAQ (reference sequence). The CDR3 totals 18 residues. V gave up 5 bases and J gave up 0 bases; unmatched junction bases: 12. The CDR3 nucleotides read TGTGCCAGCAGCCGAGGGACAGGAGGGATAAGCTCTGGAAACACCATATATTTT. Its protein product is CASSRGTGGISSGNTIYF.

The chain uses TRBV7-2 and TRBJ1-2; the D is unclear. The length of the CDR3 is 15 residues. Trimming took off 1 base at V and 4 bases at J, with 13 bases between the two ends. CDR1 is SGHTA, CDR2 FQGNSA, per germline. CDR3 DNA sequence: TGTGCCAGCAGCTTAGTCCGGGAAGCCTTCTATGGCTACACCTTC. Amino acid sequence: CASSLVREAFYGYTF. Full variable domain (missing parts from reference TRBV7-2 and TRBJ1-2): GAGVSQSPSNKVTEKGKDVELRCDPISGHTALYWYRQSLGQGLEFLIYFQGNSAPDKSGLPSDRFSAERTGGSVSTLTIQRTQQEDSAVYLCASSLVREAFYGYTFGSGTRLTVV.

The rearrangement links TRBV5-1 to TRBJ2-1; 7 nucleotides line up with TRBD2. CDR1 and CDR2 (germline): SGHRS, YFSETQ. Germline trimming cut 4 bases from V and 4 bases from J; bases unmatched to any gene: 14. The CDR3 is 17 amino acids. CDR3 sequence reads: CASSPGASGDSYNEQFF. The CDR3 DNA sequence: TGCGCCAGCAGCCCTGGGGCTAGCGGAGACTCATACAATGAGCAGTTCTTC.

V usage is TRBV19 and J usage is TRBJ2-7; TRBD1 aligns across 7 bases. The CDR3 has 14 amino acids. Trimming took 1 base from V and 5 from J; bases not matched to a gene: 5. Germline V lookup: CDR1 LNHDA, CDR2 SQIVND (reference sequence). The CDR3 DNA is TGTGCCAGTAGTATAGGCCAGGGGGTAAACGAGCAGTACTTC. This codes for CASSIGQGVNEQYF.

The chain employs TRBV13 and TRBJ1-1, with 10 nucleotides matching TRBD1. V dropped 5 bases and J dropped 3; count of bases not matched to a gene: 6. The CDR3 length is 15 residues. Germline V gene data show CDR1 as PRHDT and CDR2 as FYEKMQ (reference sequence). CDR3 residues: CASSPLGTGDTEAFF. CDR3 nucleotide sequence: TGTGCCAGCAGCCCGCTCGGGACAGGGGACACTGAAGCTTTCTTT.

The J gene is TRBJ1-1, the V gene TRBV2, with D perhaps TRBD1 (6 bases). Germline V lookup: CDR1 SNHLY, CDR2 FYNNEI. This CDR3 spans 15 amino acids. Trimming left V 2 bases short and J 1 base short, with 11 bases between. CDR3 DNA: TGTGCCAGCAGTGAACAAGGGACACGGAACACTGAAGCTTTCTTT. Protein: CASSEQGTRNTEAFF.

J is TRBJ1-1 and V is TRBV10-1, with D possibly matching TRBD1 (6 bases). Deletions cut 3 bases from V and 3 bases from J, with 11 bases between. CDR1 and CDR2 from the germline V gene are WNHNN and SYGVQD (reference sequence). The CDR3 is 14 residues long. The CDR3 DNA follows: TGCGCCAGCAGTGATACAGGGCCGGACACTGAAGCTTTCTTT. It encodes CASSDTGPDTEAFF.

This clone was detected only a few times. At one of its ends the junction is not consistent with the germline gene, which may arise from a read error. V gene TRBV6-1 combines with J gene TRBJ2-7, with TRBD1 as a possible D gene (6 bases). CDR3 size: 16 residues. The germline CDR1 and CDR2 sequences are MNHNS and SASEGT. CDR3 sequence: CASTENRAPPLYEQYF. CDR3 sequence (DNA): TGTGCCAGCACTGAAAACAGGGCTCCCCCTCTTTACGAGCAGTACTTC.

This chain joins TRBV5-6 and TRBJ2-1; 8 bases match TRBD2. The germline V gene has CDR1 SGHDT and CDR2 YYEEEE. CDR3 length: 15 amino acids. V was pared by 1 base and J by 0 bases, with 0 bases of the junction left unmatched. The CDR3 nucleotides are TGTGCCAGCAGCTTGAGCGGGAGCTCCTACAATGAGCAGTTCTTC. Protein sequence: CASSLSGSSYNEQFF.

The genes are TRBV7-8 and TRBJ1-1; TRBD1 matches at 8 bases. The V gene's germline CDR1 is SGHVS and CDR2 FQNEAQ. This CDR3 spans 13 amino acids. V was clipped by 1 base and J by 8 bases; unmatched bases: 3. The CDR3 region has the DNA TGTGCCAGCAGCTTAGGGACAGGGCCGGAAGCTTTCTTT. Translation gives CASSLGTGPEAFF.

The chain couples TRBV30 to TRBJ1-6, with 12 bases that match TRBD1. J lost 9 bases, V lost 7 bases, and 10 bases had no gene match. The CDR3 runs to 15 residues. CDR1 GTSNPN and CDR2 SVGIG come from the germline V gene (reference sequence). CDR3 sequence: CAFRDRGRGVSPLHF. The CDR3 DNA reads TGTGCCTTCCGGGACAGGGGGCGCGGGGTTTCACCCCTCCACTTT.

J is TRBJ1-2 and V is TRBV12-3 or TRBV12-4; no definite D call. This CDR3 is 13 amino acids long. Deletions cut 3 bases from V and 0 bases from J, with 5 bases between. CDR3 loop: CASSLAANYGYTF. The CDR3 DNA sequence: TGTGCCAGCAGTTTGGCAGCTAACTATGGCTACACCTTC.

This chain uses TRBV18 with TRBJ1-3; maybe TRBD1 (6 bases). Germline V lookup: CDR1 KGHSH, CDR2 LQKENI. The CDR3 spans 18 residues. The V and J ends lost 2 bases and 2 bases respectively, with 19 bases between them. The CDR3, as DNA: TGTGCCAGCTCACCATGGACCCTCACAGGGAACACTGGAAACACCATATATTTT. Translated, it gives CASSPWTLTGNTGNTIYF.

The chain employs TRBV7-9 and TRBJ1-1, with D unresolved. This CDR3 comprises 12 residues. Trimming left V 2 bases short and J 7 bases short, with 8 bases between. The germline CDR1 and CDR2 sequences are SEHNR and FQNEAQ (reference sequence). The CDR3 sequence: CASSLIGVEAFF. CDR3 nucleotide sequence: TGTGCCAGCAGCTTAATCGGGGTTGAAGCTTTCTTT.

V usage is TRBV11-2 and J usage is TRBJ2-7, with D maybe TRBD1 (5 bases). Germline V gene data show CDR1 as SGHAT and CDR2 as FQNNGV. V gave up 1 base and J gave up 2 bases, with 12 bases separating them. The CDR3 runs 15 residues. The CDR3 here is CASSLGLGHAYEQYF. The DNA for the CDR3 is TGTGCCAGCAGCTTAGGGCTTGGACATGCCTACGAGCAGTACTTC.

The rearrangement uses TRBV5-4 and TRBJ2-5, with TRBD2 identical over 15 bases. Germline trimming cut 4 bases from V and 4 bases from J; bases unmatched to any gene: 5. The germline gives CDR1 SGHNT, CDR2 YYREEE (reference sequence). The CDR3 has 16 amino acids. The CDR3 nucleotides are TGTGCCAGCAGCCCCAGGACTAGCGGGGGGGGAGAGACCCAGTACTTC. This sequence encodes CASSPRTSGGGETQYF.

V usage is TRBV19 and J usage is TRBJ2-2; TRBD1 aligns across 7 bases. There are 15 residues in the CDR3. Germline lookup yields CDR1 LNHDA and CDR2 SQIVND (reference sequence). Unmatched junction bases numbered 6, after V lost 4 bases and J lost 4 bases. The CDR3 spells CASSTRDSPTGELFF. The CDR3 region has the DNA TGTGCCAGTAGTACACGGGACAGTCCCACCGGGGAGCTGTTTTTT.